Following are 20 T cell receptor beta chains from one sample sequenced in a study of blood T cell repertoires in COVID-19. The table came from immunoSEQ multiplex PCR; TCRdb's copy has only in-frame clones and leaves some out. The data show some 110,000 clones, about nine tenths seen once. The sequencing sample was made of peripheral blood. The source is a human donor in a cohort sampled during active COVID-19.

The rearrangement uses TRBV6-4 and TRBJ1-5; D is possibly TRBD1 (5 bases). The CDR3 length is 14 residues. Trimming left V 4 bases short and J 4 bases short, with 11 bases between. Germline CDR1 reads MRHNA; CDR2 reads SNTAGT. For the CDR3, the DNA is TGTGCCAGCAGTGTAGACAGTTCTAATCAGCCCCAGCATTTT. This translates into CASSVDSSNQPQHF.

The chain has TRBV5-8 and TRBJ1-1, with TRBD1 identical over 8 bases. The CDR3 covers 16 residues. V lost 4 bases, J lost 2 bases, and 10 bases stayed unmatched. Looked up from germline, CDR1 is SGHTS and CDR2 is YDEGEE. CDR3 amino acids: CASSGHRDRHNTEAFF. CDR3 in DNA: TGTGCCAGCAGCGGTCACCGGGACAGGCACAACACTGAAGCTTTCTTT.

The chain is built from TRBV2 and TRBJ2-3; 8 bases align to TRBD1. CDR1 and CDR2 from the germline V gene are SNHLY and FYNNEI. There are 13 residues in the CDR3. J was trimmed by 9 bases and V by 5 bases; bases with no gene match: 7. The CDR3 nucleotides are TGTGCCAGCAGTCCCGGACAGGGCCAAACGCAGTATTTT. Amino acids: CASSPGQGQTQYF.

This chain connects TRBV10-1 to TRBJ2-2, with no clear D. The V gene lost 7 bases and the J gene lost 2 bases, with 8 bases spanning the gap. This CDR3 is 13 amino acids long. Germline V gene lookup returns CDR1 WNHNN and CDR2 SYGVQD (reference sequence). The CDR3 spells CASMARNTGELFF. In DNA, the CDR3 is TGCGCCAGCATGGCACGTAACACCGGGGAGCTGTTTTTT.

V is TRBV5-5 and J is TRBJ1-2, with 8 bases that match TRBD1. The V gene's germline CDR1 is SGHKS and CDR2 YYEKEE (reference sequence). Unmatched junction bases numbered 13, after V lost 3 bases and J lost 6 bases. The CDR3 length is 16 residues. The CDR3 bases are TGTGCCAGCAGCTCTCAAGGCCAGGGGGCGTGGAATGGCTACACCTTC. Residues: CASSSQGQGAWNGYTF.

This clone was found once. The CDR3 sequence is CASSPPLFTDTQYF. For the CDR3, the DNA is TGTGCCAGTAGCCCTCCCTTATTCACAGATACGCAGTATTTT. This sequence joins TRBV19 and TRBJ2-3; D is undetermined. The CDR3 consists of 14 residues. Trimming pared 6 bases from V and 2 bases from J, leaving 12 bases between. The germline V gene has CDR1 LNHDA and CDR2 SQIVND (reference sequence).

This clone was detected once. The DNA for the CDR3 is TGTGCCAGCAGTGGGGGACAGGGGGCGAGGGAGCAGTACTTC. This translates into CASSGGQGAREQYF. This chain joins TRBV2 and TRBJ2-7; TRBD1 aligns across 12 bases. V shed 4 bases and J 7 bases; nucleotides not matched to a gene: 5. This CDR3 is built from 14 residues. Germline lookup yields CDR1 SNHLY and CDR2 FYNNEI.

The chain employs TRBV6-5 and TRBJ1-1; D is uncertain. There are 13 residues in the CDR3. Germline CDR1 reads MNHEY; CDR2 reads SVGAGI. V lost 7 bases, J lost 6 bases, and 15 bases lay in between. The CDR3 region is CASIPSVFSEAFF. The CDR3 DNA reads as TGTGCCAGCATTCCCTCGGTGTTCTCTGAAGCTTTCTTT.

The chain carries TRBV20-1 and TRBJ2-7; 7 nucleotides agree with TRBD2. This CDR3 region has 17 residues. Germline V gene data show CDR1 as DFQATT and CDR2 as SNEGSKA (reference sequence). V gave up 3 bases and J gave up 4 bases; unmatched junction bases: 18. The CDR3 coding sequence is TGCAGTGCTAGTCGTTCTTCGGTAGGGAGGGCGGGTTACGAGCAGTACTTC. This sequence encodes CSASRSSVGRAGYEQYF.

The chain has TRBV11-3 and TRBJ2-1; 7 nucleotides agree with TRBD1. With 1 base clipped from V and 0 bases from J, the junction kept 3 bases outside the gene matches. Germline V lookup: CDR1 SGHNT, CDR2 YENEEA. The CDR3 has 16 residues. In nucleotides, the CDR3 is TGTGCCAGCAGCTTAGGGCAGGGGGACTCCTACAATGAGCAGTTCTTC. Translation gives CASSLGQGDSYNEQFF.

The CDR3 sequence: CASSLVTHQPQHF. Written as DNA, the CDR3 is TGTGCCAGCAGCTTGGTGACTCATCAGCCCCAGCATTTT. The chain uses TRBV5-8 and TRBJ1-5; no definite D call. The CDR3 extends over 13 amino acids. The germline V gene encodes CDR1 SGHTS and CDR2 YDEGEE. Trimming removed 0 bases at V and 5 bases at J, with 6 bases between.

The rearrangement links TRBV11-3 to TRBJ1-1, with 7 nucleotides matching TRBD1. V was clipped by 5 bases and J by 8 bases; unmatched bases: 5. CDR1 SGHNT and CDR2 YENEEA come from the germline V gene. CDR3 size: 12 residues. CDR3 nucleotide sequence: TGTGCCAGCAGCGGGGTGGACAGGGAAGCTTTCTTT. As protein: CASSGVDREAFF.

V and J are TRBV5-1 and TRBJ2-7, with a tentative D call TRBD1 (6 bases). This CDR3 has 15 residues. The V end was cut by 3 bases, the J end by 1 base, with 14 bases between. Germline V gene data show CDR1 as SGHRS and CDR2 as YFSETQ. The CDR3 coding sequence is TGCGCCAGCAGCTGGCCGGACAGAACTTCCTACGAGCAGTACTTC. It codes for CASSWPDRTSYEQYF.

The DNA for the CDR3 is TGTGCCAGCAGTTACCTCAGCTCCTATAATTCACCCCTCCACTTT. The encoded protein is CASSYLSSYNSPLHF. V usage is TRBV6-5 and J usage is TRBJ1-6, with unresolved D. Germline CDR1 reads MNHEY; CDR2 reads SVGAGI. This CDR3 region has 15 residues. Trimming left V 2 bases short and J 0 bases short, with 5 bases between.

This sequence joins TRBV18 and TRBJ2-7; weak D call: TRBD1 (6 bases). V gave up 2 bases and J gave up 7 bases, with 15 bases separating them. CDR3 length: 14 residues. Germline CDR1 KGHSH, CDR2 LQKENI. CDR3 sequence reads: CASSPTDRSKEQYF. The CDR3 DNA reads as TGTGCCAGCTCACCAACGGACAGATCTAAAGAGCAGTACTTC.

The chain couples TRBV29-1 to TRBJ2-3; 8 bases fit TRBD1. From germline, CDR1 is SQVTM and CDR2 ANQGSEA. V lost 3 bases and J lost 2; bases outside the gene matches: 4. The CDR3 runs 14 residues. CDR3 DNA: TGCAGCGTTGATGTGGACAGGGACACAGATACGCAGTATTTT. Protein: CSVDVDRDTDTQYF.

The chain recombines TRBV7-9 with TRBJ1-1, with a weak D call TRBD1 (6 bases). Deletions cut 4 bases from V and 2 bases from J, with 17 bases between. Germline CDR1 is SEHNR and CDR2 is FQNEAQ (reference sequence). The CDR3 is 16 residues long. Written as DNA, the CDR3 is TGTGCCAGCAGCTCACTAACTTTACAGGGTAACACTGAAGCTTTCTTT. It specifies CASSSLTLQGNTEAFF.

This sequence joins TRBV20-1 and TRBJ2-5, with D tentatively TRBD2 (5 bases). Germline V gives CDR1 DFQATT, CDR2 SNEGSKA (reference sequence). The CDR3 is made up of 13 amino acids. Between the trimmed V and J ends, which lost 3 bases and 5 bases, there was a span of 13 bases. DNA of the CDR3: TGCAGTGCTAGTCCCACCCGCGGGGAGACCCAGTACTTC. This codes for CSASPTRGETQYF.

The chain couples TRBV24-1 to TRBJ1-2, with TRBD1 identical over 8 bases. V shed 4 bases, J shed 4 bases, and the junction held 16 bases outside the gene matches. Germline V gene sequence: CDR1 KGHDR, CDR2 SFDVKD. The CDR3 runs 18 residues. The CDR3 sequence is CATSESRTDRGPLYGYTF. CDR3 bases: TGTGCCACCAGTGAATCTAGAACAGACAGGGGACCTCTCTATGGCTACACCTTC.

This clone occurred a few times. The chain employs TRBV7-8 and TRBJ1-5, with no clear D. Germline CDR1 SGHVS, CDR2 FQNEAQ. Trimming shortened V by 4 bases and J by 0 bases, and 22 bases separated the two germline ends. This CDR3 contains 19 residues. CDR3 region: CASSSDSGPSPYSNQPQHF. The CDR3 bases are TGTGCCAGCAGCTCGGACTCCGGGCCTTCACCATATAGCAATCAGCCCCAGCATTTT.